This T cell receptor beta chain comes out of a study of breast tumors, draining lymph nodes, adjacent tissues. Axillary draining lymph nodes of breast cancer patients supplied the node samples. Study-wide points: Tumor T cell lymph node origin was a supported hypothesis, not proven. Compared with basal-like, luminal-like tumors shared significantly more repertoire with nontumor tissue. Findings are consistent with lymph node origin and intratumoral expansion of most tumor T cells. Tumor repertoires ranked between lymph nodes and nontumor tissue in diversity, with V and J gene preferences.

This clonotype was seen ten or more times. Its antigen is still unknown. TCRdb reprocessed the multiplex PCR reads via MiXCR and lists one record per CDR3 protein. The data show about 140,000 distinct CDR3 sequences, with 32% seen just once and under 2.5% held by the top ten. The specimen sequenced was axillary lymph node tissue. This TCR was recovered from a female donor with breast cancer. Some clones in this sample may be carry-over from other donors' samples.

Here the CDR3 reads CAISESRGEGAGELFF. In nucleotides, the CDR3 is TGTGCCATCAGTGAGTCGAGGGGTGAAGGAGCCGGGGAGCTGTTTTTT. J is TRBJ2-2 and V is TRBV10-3; D tentatively fits TRBD1 or TRBD2 (5 bases each). Germline CDR1 reads ENHRY; CDR2 reads SYGVKD. The germline V and J ends were trimmed by 0 bases and 6 bases, with 14 bases remaining between them. CDR3 length equals 16 residues.